These 12 T cell receptor beta chains came from one sample sequenced in a study of OX40 agonist ivuxolimab in advanced cancers. Generated by immunoSEQ multiplex PCR, the TCRdb table keeps only in-frame clones and is missing some. The data show under 95,000 clones, about 84% seen once. Here the sequenced sample was CD4+ or CD8+ T cells sorted from blood, taken in a trial of the OX40 agonist ivuxolimab. The receptors derive from an adult with an advanced solid tumor such as melanoma, head and neck, liver or kidney cancer.

The rearrangement links TRBV30 to TRBJ1-1, with D perhaps matching TRBD1 (5 bases). This CDR3 has 14 residues. CDR1 and CDR2 from the germline V gene are GTSNPN and SVGIG (reference sequence). Trimming cost V 5 bases and J 2 bases, with 15 bases left between them. The CDR3: CAWAQGRLNTEAFF. CDR3 nucleotide sequence: TGTGCCTGGGCTCAGGGCAGGCTTAACACTGAAGCTTTCTTT.

The rearrangement uses TRBV30 and TRBJ2-7; 8 nucleotides line up with TRBD1. V lost 4 bases and J lost 0; bases outside the gene matches: 5. Germline lookup yields CDR1 GTSNPN and CDR2 SVGIG (reference sequence). The CDR3 length is 14 residues. CDR3 sequence (DNA): TGTGCCTGGACTACAGGGGGTAGCTCCTACGAGCAGTACTTC. This codes for CAWTTGGSSYEQYF.

This clone was observed a single time. The rearrangement joins TRBV19 to TRBJ2-2, with TRBD2 matching over 8 bases. The germline V gene has CDR1 LNHDA and CDR2 SQIVND (reference sequence). The CDR3 is 15 amino acids. The ends lost 1 base at V and 4 bases at J; junction bases unmatched: 2. CDR3: CASSIGGRSTGELFF. The CDR3 nucleotides read TGTGCCAGTAGTATAGGCGGGAGGAGCACCGGGGAGCTGTTTTTT.

The V and J genes are TRBV6-1 and TRBJ2-3; no clear D gene. The CDR3 sequence is 13 residues long. Germline-derived CDR1 and CDR2 are MNHNS and SASEGT. The ends were cut back, 8 bases at V and 4 bases at J, with 13 bases in the middle. The CDR3: CASCNKIADTQYF. The CDR3 nucleotides are TGTGCCAGCTGTAACAAGATCGCAGATACGCAGTATTTT.

This clone appeared a single time. This chain joins TRBV10-2 and TRBJ2-2, with D uncertain. The CDR3 consists of 11 residues. Between the trimmed V and J ends, which lost 7 bases and 2 bases, there was a span of 2 bases. The germline V gene encodes CDR1 WSHSY and CDR2 SAAADI. CDR3 in amino acids: CASTNTGELFF. CDR3 bases: TGCGCCAGCACTAACACCGGGGAGCTGTTTTTT.

CDR3 DNA sequence: TGTGCCAGCAGTGAACACCTAGCTTCCTACAATGAGCAGTTCTTC. The encoded protein is CASSEHLASYNEQFF. This chain uses TRBV27 with TRBJ2-1; D possibly corresponds to TRBD2 (5 bases). This CDR3 region has 15 residues. Germline CDR1 reads MNHEY; CDR2 reads SMNVEV (reference sequence). V was cut by 5 bases and J by 1 base, with 12 bases left in between.

V and J are TRBV11-3 and TRBJ1-2; no clear D gene. Between the trimmed V and J ends, which lost 1 base and 4 bases, there was a span of 16 bases. This CDR3 contains 16 residues. CDR1 and CDR2 (germline): SGHNT, YENEEA. The CDR3 DNA sequence: TGTGCCAGCAGCTTAGCGCTAACGGCCAGTCGCTATGGCTACACCTTC. It is translated as CASSLALTASRYGYTF.

The rearrangement joins TRBV25-1 to TRBJ1-3; possible D gene TRBD1, 6 bases. Trimming pared 1 base from V and 0 bases from J, leaving 10 bases between. Germline CDR1 MGHDK, CDR2 SYGVNS. This CDR3 is 16 amino acids long. The CDR3 sequence: CASSELGGPSGNTIYF. The CDR3 DNA sequence: TGTGCCAGCAGTGAATTAGGGGGGCCCTCTGGAAACACCATATATTTT.

The genes are TRBV7-3 and TRBJ2-7; unclear D gene. Per germline, CDR1 SGHTA and CDR2 FQGTGA. The V end was cut by 5 bases, the J end by 3 bases, with 11 bases between. The CDR3 length is 13 residues. CDR3 nucleotide sequence: TGTGCCAGCAGCCCCTCGACGAACTACGAGCAGTACTTC. Its protein is CASSPSTNYEQYF.

The V and J genes are TRBV25-1 and TRBJ1-4; D may be TRBD1 (5 bases). The germline V and J ends were trimmed by 5 bases and 4 bases, with 17 bases remaining between them. This CDR3 region has 16 residues. From germline, CDR1 is MGHDK and CDR2 SYGVNS. The CDR3 spells CASSTWGDEGNEKLFF. CDR3 sequence (DNA): TGTGCCAGCAGTACTTGGGGGGACGAGGGTAATGAAAAACTGTTTTTT.

The chain combines TRBV28 with TRBJ1-4; weak D call: TRBD1 (5 bases). Germline CDR1 reads MDHEN; CDR2 reads SYDVKM. The CDR3 has 14 amino acids. Trimming pared 2 bases from V and 7 bases from J, leaving 11 bases between. The CDR3 DNA is TGTGCCAGCAGTTTAGGGGGTTCGGTTGAAAAACTGTTTTTT. It yields the protein CASSLGGSVEKLFF.

The chain is built from TRBV5-1 and TRBJ2-2, with 7 bases identical to TRBD1. The CDR3 is 15 residues long. Germline-derived CDR1 and CDR2 are SGHRS and YFSETQ. J was trimmed by 4 bases and V by 4 bases; bases with no gene match: 7. For the CDR3, the DNA is TGCGCCAGCAGCGTCCGACAGGGAAGCACCGGGGAGCTGTTTTTT. It encodes CASSVRQGSTGELFF.